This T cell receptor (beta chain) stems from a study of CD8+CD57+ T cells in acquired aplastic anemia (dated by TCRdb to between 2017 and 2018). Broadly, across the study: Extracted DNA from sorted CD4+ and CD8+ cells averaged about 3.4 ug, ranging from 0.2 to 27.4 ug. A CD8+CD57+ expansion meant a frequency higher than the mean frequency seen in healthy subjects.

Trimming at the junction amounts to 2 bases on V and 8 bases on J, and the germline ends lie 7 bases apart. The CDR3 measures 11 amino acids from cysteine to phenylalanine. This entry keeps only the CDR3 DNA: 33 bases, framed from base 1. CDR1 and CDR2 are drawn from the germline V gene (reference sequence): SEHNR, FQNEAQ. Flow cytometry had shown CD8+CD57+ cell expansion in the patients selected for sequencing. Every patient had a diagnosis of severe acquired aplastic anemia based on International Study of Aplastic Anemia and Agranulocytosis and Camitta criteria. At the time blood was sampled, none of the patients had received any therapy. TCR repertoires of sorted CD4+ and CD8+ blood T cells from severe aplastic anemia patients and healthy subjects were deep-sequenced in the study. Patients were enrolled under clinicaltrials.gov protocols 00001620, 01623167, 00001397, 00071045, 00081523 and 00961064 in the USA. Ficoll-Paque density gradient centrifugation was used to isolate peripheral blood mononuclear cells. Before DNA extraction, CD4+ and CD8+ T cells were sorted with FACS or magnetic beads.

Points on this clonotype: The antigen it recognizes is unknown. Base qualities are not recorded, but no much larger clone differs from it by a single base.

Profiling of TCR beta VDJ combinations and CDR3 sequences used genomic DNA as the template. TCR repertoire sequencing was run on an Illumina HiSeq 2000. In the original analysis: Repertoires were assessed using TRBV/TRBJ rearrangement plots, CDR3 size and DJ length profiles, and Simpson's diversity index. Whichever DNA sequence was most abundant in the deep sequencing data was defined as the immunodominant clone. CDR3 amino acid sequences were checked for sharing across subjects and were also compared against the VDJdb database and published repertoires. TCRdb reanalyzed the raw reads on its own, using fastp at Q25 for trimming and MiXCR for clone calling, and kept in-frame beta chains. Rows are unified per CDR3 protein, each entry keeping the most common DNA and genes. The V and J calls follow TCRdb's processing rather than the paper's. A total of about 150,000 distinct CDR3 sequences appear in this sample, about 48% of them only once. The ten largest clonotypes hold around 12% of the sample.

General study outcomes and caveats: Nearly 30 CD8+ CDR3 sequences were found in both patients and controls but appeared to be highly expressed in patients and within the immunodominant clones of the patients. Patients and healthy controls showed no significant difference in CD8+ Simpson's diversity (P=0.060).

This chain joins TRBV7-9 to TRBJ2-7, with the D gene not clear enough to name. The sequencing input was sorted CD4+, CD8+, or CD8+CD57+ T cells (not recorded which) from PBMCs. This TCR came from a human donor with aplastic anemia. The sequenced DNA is TGTGCCAGCAGCTTACCCGAAAAGCAGTACTTC. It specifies CASSLPEKQYF.